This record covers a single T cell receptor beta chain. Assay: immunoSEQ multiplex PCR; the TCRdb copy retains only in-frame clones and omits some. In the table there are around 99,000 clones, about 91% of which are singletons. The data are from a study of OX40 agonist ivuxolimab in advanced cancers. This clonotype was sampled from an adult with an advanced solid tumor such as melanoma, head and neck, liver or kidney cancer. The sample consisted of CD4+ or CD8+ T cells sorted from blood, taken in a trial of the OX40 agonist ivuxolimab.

CDR3 in DNA: TGTGCCAGCAGCCGTTCGAGCGATACGCAGTATTTT. Residues: CASSRSSDTQYF. V is TRBV7-2 and J is TRBJ2-3; unclear D gene. Germline V gives CDR1 SGHTA, CDR2 FQGNSA. This CDR3 is built from 12 residues. Trimming removed 5 bases at V and 6 bases at J, with 9 bases between.